This T cell receptor (beta chain) comes out of a study of molecular identifiers for immune sequencing clone quantification. The CDR3 has 15 residues. Germline CDR1 and CDR2: SNHLY and FYNNEI. Details on this clonotype: Its antigen is unknown. A single base separates this from a much larger clone, so it may be a read error.

Bulk TCR libraries were made with methods that had been previously described and with listed TCR primers. MiXCR, run by TCRdb on the PCR reads, gives a single entry per CDR3 protein. The sample contains some 97,000 distinct CDR3 sequences, 36% of which appear only once. General study results and limits: Jurkat TCR RNA from one cell was spiked into approximately 1 million naive cells, and it was reportedly detectable there. Identical TCR molecules sharing a barcode could underestimate highly expanded clone sizes.

The clonotype comes from a human donor in good health. Some libraries in this study had Jurkat cell RNA spiked in. The sequencing input was naive CD8+ T cells from blood, with Jurkat cell RNA spiked in. The subset was: FACS-sorted CD8+CD4-CCR7+CD45RA+ naive T cells. The chain combines TRBV2 with TRBJ2-7; D call uncertain. CDR3 nucleotides: TGTGCCAGCAGTGAAGGTCACCGAAGCTCCTACGAGCAGCACTTC. As protein: CASSEGHRSSYEQHF.